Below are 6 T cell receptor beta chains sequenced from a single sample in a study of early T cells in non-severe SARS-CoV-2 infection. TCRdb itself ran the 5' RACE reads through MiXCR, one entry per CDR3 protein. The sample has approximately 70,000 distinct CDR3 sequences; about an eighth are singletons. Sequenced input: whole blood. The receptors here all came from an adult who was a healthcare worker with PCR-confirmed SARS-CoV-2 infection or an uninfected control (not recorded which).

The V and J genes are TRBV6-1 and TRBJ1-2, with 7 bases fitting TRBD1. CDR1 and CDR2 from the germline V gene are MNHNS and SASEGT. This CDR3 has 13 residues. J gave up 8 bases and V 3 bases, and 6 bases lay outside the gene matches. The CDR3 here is CASSEKTGTGYTF. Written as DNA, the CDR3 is TGTGCCAGCAGTGAGAAGACAGGGACAGGCTACACCTTC.

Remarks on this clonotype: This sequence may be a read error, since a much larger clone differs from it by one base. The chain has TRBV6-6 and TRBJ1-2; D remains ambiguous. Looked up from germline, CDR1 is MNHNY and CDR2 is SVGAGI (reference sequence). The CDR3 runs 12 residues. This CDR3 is CASSNSEYGYTF. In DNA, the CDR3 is TGTGCCAGCAGTAACTCAGAGTATGGCTACACCTTC.

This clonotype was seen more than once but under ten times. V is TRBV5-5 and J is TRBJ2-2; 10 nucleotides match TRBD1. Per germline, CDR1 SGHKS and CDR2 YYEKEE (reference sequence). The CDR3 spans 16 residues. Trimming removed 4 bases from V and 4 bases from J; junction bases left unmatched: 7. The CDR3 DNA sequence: TGTGCCAGCAGCCGTGAAGACAGGGGGCTCACCGGGGAGCTGTTTTTT. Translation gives CASSREDRGLTGELFF. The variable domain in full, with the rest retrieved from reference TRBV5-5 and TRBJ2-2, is DAGVTQSPTHLIKTRGQQVTLRCSPISGHKSVSWYQQVLGQGPQFIFQYYEKEERGRGNFPDRFSARQFPNYSSELNVNALLLGDSALYLCASSREDRGLTGELFFGEGSRLTVL.

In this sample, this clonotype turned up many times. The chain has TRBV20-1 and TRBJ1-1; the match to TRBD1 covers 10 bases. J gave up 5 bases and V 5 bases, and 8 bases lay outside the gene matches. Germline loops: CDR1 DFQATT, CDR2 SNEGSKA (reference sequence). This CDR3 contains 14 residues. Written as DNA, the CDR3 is TGCAGTGCTTCCCTTGGACAGGGGGGGACTGAAGCTTTCTTT. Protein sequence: CSASLGQGGTEAFF.

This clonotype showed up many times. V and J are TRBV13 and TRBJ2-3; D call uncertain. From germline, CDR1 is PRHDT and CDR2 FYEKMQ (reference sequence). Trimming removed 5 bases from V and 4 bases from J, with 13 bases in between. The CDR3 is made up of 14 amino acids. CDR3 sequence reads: CASSDPGAADTQYF. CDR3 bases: TGTGCCAGCAGCGATCCGGGCGCCGCAGATACGCAGTATTTT. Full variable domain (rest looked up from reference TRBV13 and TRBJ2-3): AAGVIQSPRHLIKEKRETATLKCYPIPRHDTVYWYQQGPGQDPQFLISFYEKMQSDKGSIPDRFSAQQFSDYHSELNMSSLELGDSALYFCASSDPGAADTQYFGPGTRLTVL.

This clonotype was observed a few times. In nucleotides, the CDR3 is TGTGCCAGCAGCCCGGACAGGGCGCGGAACACTGAAGCTTTCTTT. Encoded protein: CASSPDRARNTEAFF. The chain employs TRBV5-4 and TRBJ1-1, with 8 bases identical to TRBD1. The CDR3 has 15 amino acids. Germline-derived CDR1 and CDR2 are SGHNT and YYREEE (reference sequence). V shed 4 bases and J 1 base; nucleotides not matched to a gene: 6. Drawing the rest from reference TRBV5-4 and TRBJ1-1, the complete variable domain is ETGVTQSPTHLIKTRGQQVTLRCSSQSGHNTVSWYQQALGQGPQFIFQYYREEENGRGNFPPRFSGLQFPNYSSELNVNALELDDSALYLCASSPDRARNTEAFFGQGTRLTVV.